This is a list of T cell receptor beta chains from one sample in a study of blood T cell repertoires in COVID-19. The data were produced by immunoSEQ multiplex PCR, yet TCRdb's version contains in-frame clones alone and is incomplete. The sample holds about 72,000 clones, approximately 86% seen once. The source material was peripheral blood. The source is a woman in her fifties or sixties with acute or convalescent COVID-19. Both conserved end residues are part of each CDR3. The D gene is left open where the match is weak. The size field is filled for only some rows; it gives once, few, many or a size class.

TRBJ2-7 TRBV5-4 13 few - CASSPGQGGEQYF TGTGCCAGCAGCCCAGGCCAGGGTGGCGAGCAGTACTTC
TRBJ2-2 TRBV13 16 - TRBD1 CASSPGDRGLTGELFF TGTGCCAGCAGCCCAGGGGACAGGGGGCTAACCGGGGAGCTGTTTTTT
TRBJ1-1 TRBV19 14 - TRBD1 CASSREQGWTEAFF TGTGCCAGTAGTAGAGAACAGGGGTGGACTGAAGCTTTCTTT
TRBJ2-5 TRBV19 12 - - CASSMRGETQYF TGTGCCAGTAGTATGCGAGGAGAGACCCAGTACTTC
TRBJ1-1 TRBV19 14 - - CASGRDTARTEAFF TGTGCCAGTGGCCGGGACACGGCGAGGACTGAAGCTTTCTTT
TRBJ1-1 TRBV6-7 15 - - CASSYTAGFGTEAFF TGTGCCAGCAGTTACACCGCAGGGTTCGGCACTGAAGCTTTCTTT
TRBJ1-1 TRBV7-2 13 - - CASSTGLWTEAFF TGTGCCAGTTCGACAGGTTTGTGGACTGAAGCTTTCTTT
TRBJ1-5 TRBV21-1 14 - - CASTYIRFNQPQHF TGTGCCAGCACATACATCAGATTCAATCAGCCCCAGCATTTT
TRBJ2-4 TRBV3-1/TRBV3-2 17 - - CASSQDLGDLAKNIQYF TGTGCCAGCAGCCAAGATCTAGGGGATCTAGCCAAAAACATTCAGTACTTC
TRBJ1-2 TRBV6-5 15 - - CASKIAPGDGRGYTF TGTGCCAGCAAAATCGCCCCCGGGGATGGGCGAGGCTACACCTTC
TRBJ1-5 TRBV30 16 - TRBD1 CAWSPRTGLSNQPQHF TGTGCCTGGAGTCCGCGGACAGGCCTTAGCAATCAGCCCCAGCATTTT